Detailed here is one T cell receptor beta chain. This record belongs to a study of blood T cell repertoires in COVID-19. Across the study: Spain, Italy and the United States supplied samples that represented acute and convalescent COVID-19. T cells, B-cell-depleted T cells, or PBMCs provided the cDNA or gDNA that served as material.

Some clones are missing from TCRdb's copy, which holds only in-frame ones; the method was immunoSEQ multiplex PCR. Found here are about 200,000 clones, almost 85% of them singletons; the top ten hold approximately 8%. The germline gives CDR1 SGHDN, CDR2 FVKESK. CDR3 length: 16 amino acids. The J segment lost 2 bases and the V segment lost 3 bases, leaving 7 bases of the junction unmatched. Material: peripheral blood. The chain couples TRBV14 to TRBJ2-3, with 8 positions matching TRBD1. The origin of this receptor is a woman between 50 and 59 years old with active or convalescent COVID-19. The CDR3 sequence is CASSHKRDRSTDTQYF. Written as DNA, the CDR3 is TGTGCCAGCAGCCACAAAAGGGACAGGTCCACAGATACGCAGTATTTT.